The rows below give T cell receptor beta chains drawn from one sample of a study of radiation and T cells in renal cell carcinoma. Sequenced by immunoSEQ multiplex PCR; TCRdb stores in-frame clones only, minus some. Of around 64,000 clones listed, around three quarters are singletons. The sample was blood, taken from a patient whose treatment included radiotherapy and nephrectomy. Source of these receptors: a man in his fifties or sixties with renal cell carcinoma. Both conserved end residues are part of each CDR3. Fields, in order: clone size, D gene, J gene, CDR3 length, V gene, CDR3 DNA, CDR3 protein. The D gene is left open where the match is weak. Expanded clones get a size class; other rows say once, few or many, or leave the size out.

abundance: -; d_gene: TRBD2; j_gene: TRBJ2-1; len: 15; v_gene: TRBV7-8; CDR3nt: TGTGCCAGCAGCTCGGGACTAGCGGGAGGCAATGAGCAGTTCTTC; CDR3aa: CASSSGLAGGNEQFF
abundance: -; d_gene: TRBD2; j_gene: TRBJ2-3; len: 15; v_gene: TRBV7-2; CDR3nt: TGTGCCAGCAGCTCTGGGACTAGCGGGGGTAACACGCAGTATTTT; CDR3aa: CASSSGTSGGNTQYF
abundance: -; d_gene: TRBD2; j_gene: TRBJ2-2; len: 19; v_gene: TRBV14; CDR3nt: TGTGCCAGCAGCCAAGATCGAACCAGGACTAGCGAGAACACCGGGGAGCTGTTTTTT; CDR3aa: CASSQDRTRTSENTGELFF
abundance: medium-sized; d_gene: TRBD2; j_gene: TRBJ2-1; len: 14; v_gene: TRBV27; CDR3nt: TGTGCCAGCAGTTTAGGGGCGGGAGGCAATGAGCAGTTCTTC; CDR3aa: CASSLGAGGNEQFF
abundance: -; d_gene: TRBD2; j_gene: TRBJ2-1; len: 18; v_gene: TRBV11-3; CDR3nt: TGTGCCAGCAGCCACGGACTAGCGGGAGTATACTCCTACAATGAGCAGTTCTTC; CDR3aa: CASSHGLAGVYSYNEQFF
abundance: few; d_gene: TRBD2; j_gene: TRBJ2-2; len: 14; v_gene: TRBV29-1; CDR3nt: TGCAGCGTTGGAGGACTAGCTTACACCGGGGAGCTGTTTTTT; CDR3aa: CSVGGLAYTGELFF
abundance: few; d_gene: -; j_gene: TRBJ2-3; len: 15; v_gene: TRBV4-2; CDR3nt: TGTGCCAGCAGCGAAACCCGGTGGCCCACAGATACGCAGTATTTT; CDR3aa: CASSETRWPTDTQYF
abundance: -; d_gene: TRBD1; j_gene: TRBJ2-1; len: 16; v_gene: TRBV11-3; CDR3nt: TGTGCCAGCAGCTTAGACCTCGGACAGGGGGCGAGTGAGCAGTTCTTC; CDR3aa: CASSLDLGQGASEQFF
abundance: -; d_gene: -; j_gene: TRBJ2-1; len: 14; v_gene: TRBV7-2; CDR3nt: TGTGCCAGCAGCCAACAACGGACCGTAGATGAGCAGTTCTTC; CDR3aa: CASSQQRTVDEQFF
abundance: once; d_gene: -; j_gene: TRBJ1-5; len: 15; v_gene: TRBV15; CDR3nt: TGTGCCACCAGCAGAACAGGCCACGCCAATCAGCCCCAGCATTTT; CDR3aa: CATSRTGHANQPQHF
abundance: -; d_gene: TRBD1; j_gene: TRBJ1-2; len: 18; v_gene: TRBV19; CDR3nt: TGTGCCAGTAGATACCGCACCGGGACAGGGTCTGTGAACTATGGCTACACCTTC; CDR3aa: CASRYRTGTGSVNYGYTF
abundance: -; d_gene: TRBD1; j_gene: TRBJ2-5; len: 14; v_gene: TRBV7-6; CDR3nt: TGTGCCAGCAGCTTCGACAGGGAAGGAGAGACCCAGTACTTC; CDR3aa: CASSFDREGETQYF
abundance: few; d_gene: TRBD2; j_gene: TRBJ2-3; len: 13; v_gene: TRBV9; CDR3nt: TGTGCCAGCGGGACTACGAGCACAGATACGCAGTATTTT; CDR3aa: CASGTTSTDTQYF
abundance: -; d_gene: TRBD2; j_gene: TRBJ2-5; len: 15; v_gene: TRBV5-1; CDR3nt: TGCGCCAGCAGCTTGCTTAGCGGGAGAGAAGAGACCCAGTACTTC; CDR3aa: CASSLLSGREETQYF
abundance: -; d_gene: -; j_gene: TRBJ1-2; len: 14; v_gene: TRBV2; CDR3nt: TGTGCCAGCAGTTGGACGACAGAATCCTATGGCTACACCTTC; CDR3aa: CASSWTTESYGYTF
abundance: -; d_gene: TRBD2; j_gene: TRBJ2-1; len: 12; v_gene: TRBV30; CDR3nt: TGTGCCAGAACTAGCGGGGGGGATGAGCAGTTCTTC; CDR3aa: CARTSGGDEQFF
abundance: once; d_gene: TRBD1; j_gene: TRBJ1-6; len: 17; v_gene: TRBV18; CDR3nt: TGTGCCAGCTCACCGATCGTCGGACAGGGTGTAAATTCACCCCTCCACTTT; CDR3aa: CASSPIVGQGVNSPLHF